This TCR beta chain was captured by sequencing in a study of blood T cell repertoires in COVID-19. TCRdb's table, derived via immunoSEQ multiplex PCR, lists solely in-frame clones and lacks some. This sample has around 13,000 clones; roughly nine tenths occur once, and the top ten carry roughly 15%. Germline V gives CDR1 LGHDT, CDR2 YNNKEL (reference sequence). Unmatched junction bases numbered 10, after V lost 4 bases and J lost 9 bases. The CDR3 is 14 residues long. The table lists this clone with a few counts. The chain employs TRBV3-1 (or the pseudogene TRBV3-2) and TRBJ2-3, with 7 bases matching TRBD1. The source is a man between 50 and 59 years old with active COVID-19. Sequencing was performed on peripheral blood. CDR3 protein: CASSLGTAKGTQYF. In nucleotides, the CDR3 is TGTGCCAGCAGCCTCGGGACAGCTAAGGGGACGCAGTATTTT.